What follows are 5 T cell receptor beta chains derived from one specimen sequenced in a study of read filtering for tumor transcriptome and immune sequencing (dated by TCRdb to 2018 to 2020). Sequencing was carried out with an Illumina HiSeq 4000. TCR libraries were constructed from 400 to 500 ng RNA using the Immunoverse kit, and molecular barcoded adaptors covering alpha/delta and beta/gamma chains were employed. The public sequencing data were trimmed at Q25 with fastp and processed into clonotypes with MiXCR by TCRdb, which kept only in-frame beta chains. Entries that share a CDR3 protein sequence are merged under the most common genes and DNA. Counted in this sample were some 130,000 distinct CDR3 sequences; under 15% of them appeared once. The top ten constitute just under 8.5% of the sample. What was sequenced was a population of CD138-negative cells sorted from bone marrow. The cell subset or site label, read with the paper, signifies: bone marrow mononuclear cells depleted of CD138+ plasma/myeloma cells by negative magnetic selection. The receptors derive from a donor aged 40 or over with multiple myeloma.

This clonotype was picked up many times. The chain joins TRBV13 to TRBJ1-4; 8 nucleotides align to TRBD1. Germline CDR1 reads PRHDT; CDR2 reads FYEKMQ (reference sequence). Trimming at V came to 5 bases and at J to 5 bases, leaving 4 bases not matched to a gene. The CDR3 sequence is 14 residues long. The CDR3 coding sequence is TGTGCCAGCAGCAGGACAGGGTGGAATGAAAAACTGTTTTTT. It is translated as CASSRTGWNEKLFF.

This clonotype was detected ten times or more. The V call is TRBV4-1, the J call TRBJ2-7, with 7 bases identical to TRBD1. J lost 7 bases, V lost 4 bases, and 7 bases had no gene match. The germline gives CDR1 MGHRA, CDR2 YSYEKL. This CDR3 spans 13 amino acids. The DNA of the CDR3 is TGCGCCAGCAGCCCCGACAGGGTGGGGGAGCAGTACTTC. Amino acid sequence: CASSPDRVGEQYF.

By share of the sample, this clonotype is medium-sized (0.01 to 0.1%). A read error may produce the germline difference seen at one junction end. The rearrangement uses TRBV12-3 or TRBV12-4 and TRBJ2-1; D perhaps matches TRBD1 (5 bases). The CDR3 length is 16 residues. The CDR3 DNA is TGTGCCAGCAGCTTAGGTACAGGAGTCTCCTACAATGAGCAGTTCTTC. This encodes CASSLGTGVSYNEQFF.

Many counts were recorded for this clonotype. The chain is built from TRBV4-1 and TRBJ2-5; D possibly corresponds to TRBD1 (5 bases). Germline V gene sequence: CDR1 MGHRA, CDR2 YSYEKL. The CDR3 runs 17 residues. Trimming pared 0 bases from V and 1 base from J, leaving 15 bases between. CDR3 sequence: CASSQDPPGAVQETQYF. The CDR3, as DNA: TGCGCCAGCAGCCAAGATCCTCCTGGGGCAGTCCAAGAGACCCAGTACTTC.

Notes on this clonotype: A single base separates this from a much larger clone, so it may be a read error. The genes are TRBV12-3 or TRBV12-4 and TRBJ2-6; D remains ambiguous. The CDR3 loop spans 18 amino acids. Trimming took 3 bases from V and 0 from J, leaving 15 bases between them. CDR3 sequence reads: CASSFEILGFSGANVLTF. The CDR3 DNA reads TGTGCCAGCAGTTTTGAGATTCTGGGCTTCTCTGGGGCCAACGTCCTGACTTTC.